This T cell receptor (beta chain) was captured by sequencing in a study of cytomegalovirus exposure and HLA in healthy donors (dated by TCRdb to the late 2010s). General notes on the study: According to an earlier analysis of several hundred of the donors, 150 million to 200 million T cells yielded 117 million unique TCR beta sequences and 276 Gb of sequence data. Class I and class II HLA loci were covered by the typing at four-digit resolution. Besides the first cohort of approximately 670 subjects, a separate validation cohort made up of over 100 different subjects was used. To study patterns of TCR occurrence, a later analysis re-analyzed previously published TCR beta repertoires from around 700 donors and added high-resolution HLA genotyping. The number of donors typed differed by locus, with about 629-630 for A, B, C, DRB1 and DQB1, around 560 for DQA1, 600 to 610 for DPA1, and 450 to 480 for DPB1. In an earlier analysis of roughly 540 of the donors, high-throughput TCR beta sequencing was used to judge whether each TCR beta V gene segment behaved as functional or pseudogenic. About 280 gigabases of sequencing data and tens of millions of unique TCR sequences made up an early release that covered under 750 HLA-typed donors. The T cell repertoires of about 700 subjects were profiled by immunosequencing and related to cytomegalovirus serostatus. High-throughput TCR immunosequencing, statistical association of individual TCRs with disease status, and machine learning were combined to predict cytomegalovirus infection status. Among about 410 genotyped donors of the cohort, an average of around 250,000 unique TCR beta nucleotide sequences was sequenced per donor, of which approximately 18% were non-productive. Rather than using new phenotypic data, the later analysis identified candidate immune exposures from TCR beta sequences and from how often those sequences occurred across donors. The study was designed to test whether signatures of past pathogen exposure could be identified by cataloging public T cell receptors. Roughly 5 DR-DQ haplotypes were treated as single units for association and clustering because of strong linkage in the cohort. All discovery cohort repertoires had been generated using a single sequencing platform. Of the 300 to 450 genotyped donors, over 65% fell in the genetic ancestry cluster associated with self-reported Caucasian donors. Genome-wide SNP genotypes for about three fifths of the roughly 700 donors were used in a later genetic analysis, which treated that subset as a discovery cohort. Donor age, sex, ethnicity and CMV serostatus were compiled alongside the repertoire data. The research as a whole found: A cluster of highly shared sequence variants was judged likely to represent a technical artifact of the sequencing pipeline. Only TCR beta chains were sequenced in this cohort, and the absence of alpha or paired-chain data limited detectable features. When HLA alleles, especially DR and DQ, strongly co-occurred, attributing TCR associations to individual alleles was difficult. Because the 87-base-pair reads could not distinguish some IMGT-functional V segments, including TRBV6-2 and TRBV6-3, those segments were excluded. At a false discovery rate of 0.05, a later analysis linked around 15,000 TCR beta sequences to specific HLA alleles. Immune exposure information for the cohort was limited to CMV serostatus. In a later analysis, TCR association rates were found to vary across HLA loci, with the most associated TCRs seen for DRB1 alleles and the fewest for HLA-C alleles. Correlated functional status among segregating V segments might be attributable to linkage disequilibrium, but an unknown experimental factor could not be ruled out. The earlier analysis of almost 600 of the donors excluded 15 to 20 rarely observed V segments, including chromosome 9 orphons, because counts were too low. A later analysis reported that several top co-occurrence clusters appeared linked to parvovirus B19, influenza, CMV and Epstein-Barr virus. In an earlier analysis of around 500 of the donors, most TCR beta V segments appeared in productive rearrangements about 87% or about 30% of the time, broadly matching IMGT annotations. Across donors, most TCR sequences were observed very rarely, whereas some public TCRs were present in many individuals. A later analysis found that HLA-associated TCR beta chains were more clonally expanded and had lower generation probabilities than equally common non-associated chains. In a later genetic analysis, a missense DCLRE1C variant was associated with V-gene and J-gene trimming of TCR beta chains, and the association was replicated in an independent cohort. The authors suggested that the approach could potentially be extended to other disease states and immunological phenotypes. A later genetic analysis reported fewer N-insertions in productive TCRs among donors in an Asian-associated ancestry cluster than the roughly 700-donor mean. The classifier was reported to diagnose cytomegalovirus status with high specificity and sensitivity in both the original cohort and the validation cohort. Roughly uniform sequencing depth across donors was assumed in presence/absence analyses, although this assumption may not hold. The study gave a list of about 170 TCR beta chains associated with cytomegalovirus. HLA typing was unavailable for some donors at each locus, so association tests used only the typed subset. A few of the identified cytomegalovirus-associated TCR beta chains were confirmed in vitro to be specific for cytomegalovirus antigens. A further reported finding was that TCR beta sequences accurately predicted the HLA-A and HLA-B alleles for most subjects in the first cohort. Most CMV-associated TCR beta chains appeared to be HLA-restricted in a later analysis, and the HLA associations seemed to be driven largely by CMV exposure.

Library preparation used the immunoSEQ multiplex PCR assay. For the multiplex PCR, a mixture combining 60 forward primers for TCR Vbeta segments and 13 reverse primers for TCR Jbeta segments was used. The CDR3 region of rearranged TCR beta genes was amplified from genomic DNA by a multiplex PCR assay. The amplified TCR beta libraries were sequenced on the Illumina HiSeq System as 87-base-pair reads. As for how the authors treated the data: A later analysis tallied tens of millions of unique TCR beta chains across the 660 or so repertoires, and about 10 million of those chains were shared by two or more donors. A nearest-neighbor algorithm error-corrected the raw reads and collapsed the reads into unique sequences, merging closely related sequences to remove PCR and sequencing errors. V, D and J gene segments were assigned by aligning CDR3 sequences to IMGT reference sequences. For a sequence to be retained, a match of at least six nucleotides was required to both a V gene segment and a J gene segment. A rearrangement counted as productive if the CDR3 had no stop codons and remained in frame with V and J, and every other rearrangement counted as non-productive. CDR3 was defined according to IMGT convention as the region running from the second conserved V-encoded cysteine to the conserved J-encoded phenylalanine. The earlier analysis of roughly 590 of the donors excluded any sequence lacking an unambiguous match to a single V gene segment. In an earlier analysis of some 590 of the donors, V segments were called functional above 56.7% productive rearrangements and were called segregating when the between-donor standard deviation exceeded 5%. A statistical classification framework was built for diagnosing cytomegalovirus status from the catalog of TCR beta chain sequences. In a later analysis, V and J genes were assigned by comparing TCR nucleotide sequences against IMGT/GENE-DB human TR gene sequences. Using the TCRdist pipeline, a later analysis assigned CDR3 sequences along with most-parsimonious VDJ recombination scenarios. In a later analysis, each TCR beta chain was defined by its CDR3 amino acid sequence together with its V-gene family, and reads lacking a unique V-gene family were excluded. In a later analysis, 500 to 650 highly shared, low-generation-probability nucleotide sequences were removed to address suspected cross-contamination and a sequencing artifact. In a later analysis, a clonal expansion index was calculated for each public chain from normalized within-repertoire ranks of inferred template counts. Generation probabilities in a later analysis came from a VDJ recombination model fitted to out-of-frame rearrangements, and those results were checked against IGoR. Hypergeometric tests were used in a later analysis to score TCR-TCR, TCR-HLA and TCR-CMV co-occurrence, with a repertoire-size bias correction applied to the TCR pairs. False discovery rates were estimated in a later analysis by permuting HLA or CMV assignments 20 times. In a later analysis, co-occurring TCRs were grouped using DBSCAN, and TCRdist sequence similarity was added for clustering within HLA-allele-positive subsets. Repertoires with fewer than 30,000 or more than 120,000 public chains, plus five repertoires with anomalous nucleotide sharing, were excluded from co-occurrence clustering. TCRdb provides this immuneACCESS table in a form limited to in-frame rearrangements. Some clones are lacking; in checked studies, under half of them reflect an unresolved V gene, and why the rest are absent is not known. The V and J calls and clone size were taken over from that table, and D and trimming were inferred from the DNA. Counted in this sample were 150,000 to 200,000 clones; approximately 70% of them appeared once. Clones ranked in the top ten supply 1.5% to 2% of the sample.

The CDR3 goes from the cysteine to the phenylalanine over 14 residues. The entry retains the CDR3 DNA only, 42 bases that are in frame from base 1. The CDR1 and CDR2 encoded by the germline V gene are SGHTS and YDEGEE. Between the V and J ends, shortened by 6 bases and 4 bases respectively, the junction contains 14 bases. The cohort comprised approximately 700 healthy bone marrow donors. All cohort members were sampled while nominally healthy, although unrecorded immune exposures were likely present. The donor was CMV seronegative and belonged to the group of 320 or so seronegative cohort members. Every donor gave a peripheral blood sample, and the peripheral blood mononuclear cells from that sample were used for TCR beta sequencing. The Qiagen DNeasy Blood Extraction Kit was used to extract genomic DNA from the blood cell samples. Note on this clone: Its antigen is unknown. Base qualities are missing; no much larger clone stands one base away.

Material: PBMCs. The chain employs TRBV5-8 and TRBJ1-5; matching of 6 bases hints at TRBD1 as the D gene. The receptor comes from a young woman in good health and CMV-seronegative. The CDR3 reads CASKVAGANQPQHF. The DNA reads as follows: TGTGCCAGCAAGGTGGCAGGGGCGAATCAGCCCCAGCATTTT.